These 26 T cell receptor beta chains were all obtained from the same sample, sequenced in a study of human T cells and chemical hapten exposure. Time point here: patch test 2, 6 weeks after DPC sensitization. The treatment here: therapeutic diphenylcyclopropenone sensitization with weekly scalp DPC. TCRdb processed the RACE reads anew with MiXCR; each CDR3 protein has one entry. The sample consists of some 350,000 distinct CDR3 sequences, just under 6.5% of them appearing once. Material: whole blood, obtained in connection with sensitization to the hapten diphenylcyclopropenone (DPC). The receptors originated from a woman in her late teens or twenties with alopecia areata. Some clones in this sample may be carry-over from other donors' samples.

This clonotype was picked up a small number of times. The genes are TRBV20-1 and TRBJ1-5; 9 nucleotides line up with TRBD1. The germline V gene encodes CDR1 DFQATT and CDR2 SNEGSKA (reference sequence). Unmatched junction bases numbered 3, after V lost 0 bases and J lost 6 bases. The CDR3 spans 14 residues. The CDR3 DNA follows: TGCAGTGCTAGAGAGGGACAGGGAGTTCAGCCCCAGCATTTT. Protein sequence: CSAREGQGVQPQHF.

This clonotype was seen at least ten times. The V and J genes are TRBV6-2 or TRBV6-3 and TRBJ1-1; no clear D gene. The V gene lost 2 bases and the J gene lost 5 bases, with 9 bases spanning the gap. Germline V CDR1 and CDR2: MNHEY, SVGEGT. The CDR3 contains 13 residues. Written as DNA, the CDR3 is TGTGCCAGCAGTTACCACCTTGAGACTGAAGCTTTCTTT. This encodes CASSYHLETEAFF.

This chain links TRBV28 with TRBJ2-5, with TRBD2 matching 11 bases. This CDR3 is built from 13 residues. V lost 3 bases, J lost 7 bases, and 1 base stayed unmatched. Germline values: CDR1 MDHEN, CDR2 SYDVKM. CDR3 sequence: CASSLLAGGTQYF. CDR3 nucleotide sequence: TGTGCCAGCAGTTTGCTAGCGGGGGGGACCCAGTACTTC.

The chain recombines TRBV3-1 with TRBJ2-7, with a weak D call TRBD1 (6 bases). This CDR3 contains 16 residues. CDR1 is LGHDT, CDR2 YNNKEL, per germline (reference sequence). Deletions cut 4 bases from V and 2 bases from J, with 18 bases between. The CDR3 loop is CASSPSGAPAPYEQYF. The CDR3 nucleotides are TGTGCCAGCAGCCCCTCAGGGGCGCCTGCCCCCTACGAGCAGTACTTC.

This clonotype was counted ten times or more. CDR3 sequence (DNA): TGCGCCAGCAACCCAGGGGGACAGGCCTACGAGCAGTACTTC. Translating it yields CASNPGGQAYEQYF. The chain couples TRBV5-1 to TRBJ2-7, with TRBD1 matching over 8 bases. With 6 bases clipped from V and 2 bases from J, the junction kept 7 bases outside the gene matches. Germline assignment: CDR1 SGHRS and CDR2 YFSETQ. The CDR3 length is 14 residues.

This clonotype was seen ten or more times. The chain is built from TRBV29-1 and TRBJ2-3; D may be TRBD1 (6 bases). The ends were cut back, 6 bases at V and 2 bases at J, with 12 bases in the middle. The germline V gene has CDR1 SQVTM and CDR2 ANQGSEA. The CDR3 consists of 13 residues. The DNA for the CDR3 is TGCAGCGTGACGACAGGTACCACAGATACGCAGTATTTT. Its protein product is CSVTTGTTDTQYF.

This clonotype came up a few times. This chain joins TRBV7-9 and TRBJ1-2; D is unresolved. The CDR3 is 12 residues long. The V and J ends lost 3 bases and 6 bases respectively, with 8 bases between them. Germline V gene lookup returns CDR1 SEHNR and CDR2 FQNEAQ (reference sequence). DNA of the CDR3: TGTGCCAGCAGCTTCCGAGAAGATGGCTACACCTTC. This codes for CASSFREDGYTF.

This clonotype has only a few counts. The chain couples TRBV5-1 to TRBJ2-5; TRBD1 aligns across 8 bases. V lost 4 bases, J lost 5 bases, and 7 bases stayed unmatched. The germline CDR1 and CDR2 sequences are SGHRS and YFSETQ. The CDR3 consists of 14 residues. In nucleotides, the CDR3 is TGCGCCAGCAGCCCAGGGGGCTACTCGGAGACCCAGTACTTC. Translating gives CASSPGGYSETQYF. Looking up the rest from reference TRBV5-1 and TRBJ2-5 gives the full variable domain: KAGVTQTPRYLIKTRGQQVTLSCSPISGHRSVSWYQQTPGQGLQFLFEYFSETQRNKGNFPGRFSGRQFSNSRSEMNVSTLELGDSALYLCASSPGGYSETQYFGPGTRLLVL.

This clonotype came up many times. This chain connects TRBV7-2 to TRBJ2-5, with TRBD1 identical over 10 bases. V dropped 5 bases and J dropped 1; count of bases not matched to a gene: 10. The CDR3 length is 17 residues. Germline CDR1 and CDR2: SGHTA and FQGNSA. The CDR3 sequence is CASSLGPWTGGQETQYF. CDR3 in DNA: TGTGCCAGCAGCCTAGGCCCCTGGACAGGGGGCCAAGAGACCCAGTACTTC.

The gene calls are TRBV7-9 and TRBJ2-1; tentative D call: TRBD1 (5 bases). Trimming took off 3 bases at V and 4 bases at J, with 13 bases between the two ends. CDR1 is SEHNR, CDR2 FQNEAQ, per germline (reference sequence). The CDR3 covers 15 residues. The CDR3: CASSFFYDRYNEQFF. CDR3 in DNA: TGTGCCAGCAGCTTTTTTTACGACAGATACAATGAGCAGTTCTTC.

This clonotype was detected a few times. The chain has TRBV18 and TRBJ2-6; D may correspond to TRBD1 or TRBD2 (5 bases each). Germline V gene data show CDR1 as KGHSH and CDR2 as LQKENI. The CDR3 is 16 residues long. Trimming stripped 3 bases from V and 2 bases from J, with 11 bases between. The CDR3: CASSPNGDPGANVLTF. In DNA form, the CDR3 reads TGTGCCAGCTCACCGAATGGGGACCCTGGGGCCAACGTCCTGACTTTC.

This clonotype showed up many times. The chain employs TRBV7-8 and TRBJ1-1; 11 bases match TRBD1. From germline, CDR1 is SGHVS and CDR2 FQNEAQ. The V gene end was trimmed by 6 bases and the J gene end by 4 bases; junction bases not matched to a gene: 7. The CDR3 sequence is 15 residues long. In DNA, the CDR3 is TGTGCCAGCAGGGAGAGGGGACAGGGGGGCACTGAAGCTTTCTTT. It translates to CASRERGQGGTEAFF.

There are many counts of this clonotype. The gene calls are TRBV6-1 and TRBJ2-1; TRBD2 matches at 12 bases. This CDR3 is 17 amino acids long. The V gene end was trimmed by 1 base and the J gene end by 5 bases; junction bases not matched to a gene: 6. Germline lookup yields CDR1 MNHNS and CDR2 SASEGT. Here the CDR3 reads CASSEVLLAGGDNEQFF. In DNA form, the CDR3 reads TGTGCCAGCAGTGAAGTTCTACTAGCGGGGGGCGACAATGAGCAGTTCTTC.

The chain recombines TRBV27 with TRBJ1-5, with D possibly matching TRBD1 (6 bases). Germline V gene data show CDR1 as MNHEY and CDR2 as SMNVEV (reference sequence). V lost 3 bases, J lost 6 bases, and 12 bases lay in between. CDR3 size: 14 residues. CDR3 DNA: TGTGCCAGCAGTTTCGACAGGTGGACTCAGCCCCAGCATTTT. It is translated as CASSFDRWTQPQHF.

This clonotype was counted at least ten times. The chain has TRBV10-3 and TRBJ1-2, with a weak D call TRBD1 (5 bases). The germline CDR1 and CDR2 sequences are ENHRY and SYGVKD. Trimming cost V 9 bases and J 2 bases, with 13 bases left between them. There are 13 residues in the CDR3. The CDR3 DNA reads TGTGCCATTCAGGGATCCCCCAACTATGGCTACACCTTC. This gives the protein CAIQGSPNYGYTF.

This clonotype has ten or more counts. This chain joins TRBV2 and TRBJ1-3, with a tentative D call TRBD1 (6 bases). The CDR3 contains 14 residues. Germline lookup yields CDR1 SNHLY and CDR2 FYNNEI. The V gene lost 5 bases and the J gene lost 0 bases, with 8 bases spanning the gap. Written as DNA, the CDR3 is TGTGCCAGCAGTACAGGGTACTCTGGAAACACCATATATTTT. This codes for CASSTGYSGNTIYF.

This clonotype was detected only a few times. J is TRBJ2-1 and V is TRBV5-1; 11 bases line up with TRBD2. Losses at the gene ends were 1 base for V and 8 bases for J; bases not matched to a gene: 5. The germline gives CDR1 SGHRS, CDR2 YFSETQ. This CDR3 is built from 15 residues. The CDR3 sequence is CASSLIAGGPDEQFF. CDR3 in DNA: TGCGCCAGCAGCTTGATAGCGGGGGGGCCGGATGAGCAGTTCTTC. Full variable domain (rest looked up from reference TRBV5-1 and TRBJ2-1): KAGVTQTPRYLIKTRGQQVTLSCSPISGHRSVSWYQQTPGQGLQFLFEYFSETQRNKGNFPGRFSGRQFSNSRSEMNVSTLELGDSALYLCASSLIAGGPDEQFFGPGTRLTVL.

This clonotype was seen a handful of times. This chain links TRBV4-2 with TRBJ1-2; D may be TRBD1 (6 bases). CDR1 is LGHNA and CDR2 is YNFKEQ in the germline V gene. This CDR3 has 18 residues. Deletions cut 0 bases from V and 4 bases from J, with 21 bases between. CDR3 coding DNA: TGTGCCAGCAGCCAAGATCAGGGGACACCGATGATGTTCTATGGCTACACCTTC. It translates to CASSQDQGTPMMFYGYTF.

In its sample, this clonotype was seen many times. This rearrangement joins TRBV20-1 to TRBJ2-7, with D possibly being TRBD1 (5 bases). Per the germline V gene, CDR1 is DFQATT and CDR2 is SNEGSKA (reference sequence). V lost 4 bases and J 3 bases, leaving 10 bases between the germline ends. The CDR3 is made up of 12 amino acids. CDR3 protein: CSAIIQGYEQYF. DNA of the CDR3: TGCAGTGCTATTATCCAGGGCTACGAGCAGTACTTC.

This clonotype was counted many times. In nucleotides, the CDR3 is TGTGCCAGCAGCCAACGGACTAGCGGGGGATATGAGCAGTTCTTC. Translated, it gives CASSQRTSGGYEQFF. J is TRBJ2-1 and V is TRBV6-5; 13 positions agree with TRBD2. Germline V CDR1 and CDR2: MNHEY, SVGAGI. The CDR3 has 15 residues. Trimming cost V 6 bases and J 8 bases; bases outside gene matches: 7.

This clonotype was detected a few times. The chain joins TRBV4-1 to TRBJ2-7, with 8 bases aligning to TRBD1. The V and J ends lost 1 base and 3 bases, in that order; junction bases with no gene match: 2. This CDR3 has 14 amino acids. Germline assignment: CDR1 MGHRA and CDR2 YSYEKL. DNA for the CDR3: TGCGCCAGCAGCCAAGCTGACAGGGGCTACGAGCAGTACTTC. It encodes CASSQADRGYEQYF.

This clonotype was counted ten times or more. The chain has TRBV6-5 and TRBJ1-4; D is possibly TRBD1 (5 bases). Germline-derived CDR1 and CDR2 are MNHEY and SVGAGI. This CDR3 is built from 14 residues. Trimming cost V 6 bases and J 8 bases, with 16 bases left between them. CDR3 nucleotides: TGTGCCAGCAGACCGTCCGGAGAGGGGGAAAAACTGTTTTTT. Its translation: CASRPSGEGEKLFF.

In its sample, this clonotype was seen many times. The J gene is TRBJ2-3, the V gene TRBV24-1; 12 bases line up with TRBD2. Trimming took 2 bases from V and 4 from J; bases not matched to a gene: 6. The CDR3 is 17 amino acids. The germline V gene encodes CDR1 KGHDR and CDR2 SFDVKD. In nucleotides, the CDR3 is TGTGCCACCAGTGATTCCGCTAGCGGGGGGGCCCCAGATACGCAGTATTTT. Translated, it gives CATSDSASGGAPDTQYF.

The V gene is TRBV5-6, the J gene TRBJ2-3; the match to TRBD2 covers 13 bases. V was pared by 4 bases and J by 1 base, with 6 bases of the junction left unmatched. This CDR3 comprises 17 residues. Germline V lookup: CDR1 SGHDT, CDR2 YYEEEE. The CDR3 loop reads CASSPRTSGGRTDTQYF. The CDR3, as DNA: TGTGCCAGCAGCCCGCGGACTAGCGGGGGCCGCACAGATACGCAGTATTTT.

This clonotype was recorded once. The chain employs TRBV6-2 or TRBV6-3 and TRBJ2-1; 7 bases line up with TRBD2. V gave up 2 bases and J gave up 7 bases; unmatched junction bases: 5. Germline V gene lookup returns CDR1 MNHEY and CDR2 SVGEGT. This CDR3 comprises 14 residues. The DNA for the CDR3 is TGTGCCAGCAGTTACCCCGGACTAGTGAATGAGCAGTTCTTC. Translated, it gives CASSYPGLVNEQFF.

This clonotype was seen ten or more times. The chain combines TRBV5-1 with TRBJ2-3; TRBD2 is a possible D gene (5 bases). Germline CDR1 SGHRS, CDR2 YFSETQ. The V end was cut by 1 base, the J end by 6 bases, with 15 bases between. The CDR3 is 15 residues long. The CDR3 protein is CASSLSSGGGDTQYF. The CDR3 DNA is TGCGCCAGCAGCTTGTCCAGCGGCGGAGGCGATACGCAGTATTTT.